This T cell receptor (beta chain) derives from a study of cytomegalovirus exposure and HLA in healthy donors. Broader study findings: Within an earlier analysis, most TCR beta V segments proved productive either about 90% or about 30% of the time. Presence/absence analyses treated sequencing depth as roughly uniform across donors. Differences between HLA loci emerged in a later analysis of TCR association rates, with DRB1 most and HLA-C fewest.

With 1 base clipped from V and 6 bases from J, the junction kept 6 bases outside the gene matches. Germline V gene data show CDR1 as LGHNA and CDR2 as YSLEER. The CDR3 has 16 amino acids. In the case of this clone: Its cognate antigen is unknown.

With 60 Vbeta and 13 Jbeta primers, the PCR was carried out. TCRdb's copy holds only in-frame clones and misses some; the assay was immunoSEQ multiplex PCR. The repertoire table contains about 41,000 clones. The sample taken for sequencing was PBMCs. This clonotype was sampled from a man aged 30 to 45 in good health and CMV-seronegative. The chain joins TRBV4-3 to TRBJ2-3, with 11 bases lining up with TRBD2. CDR3 protein: CASSQAGTSGSDTQYF. CDR3 nucleotide sequence: TGCGCCAGCAGCCAAGCCGGGACTAGCGGTTCCGATACGCAGTATTTT.